These T cell receptor beta chains were read from a single sample in a study of PD-1 blockade in classical Hodgkin lymphoma. Generated by immunoSEQ multiplex PCR, the TCRdb table keeps only in-frame clones and is missing some. The data hold 16,000 or so clones, with 80% to 90% observed a single time. The material sequenced was peripheral blood mononuclear cells (PBMCs), taken before the fourth cycle of nivolumab. These receptors all stem from a human donor with classical Hodgkin lymphoma. The CDR3 runs from the conserved cysteine through the conserved F or W. Fields, in order: clone size, J gene, V gene, D gene, CDR3 DNA, CDR3 protein. A D gene is named only where the DNA matches it firmly. Not every row has a clone size; where given, it reads once, few, many or a size class.

clone_size: .; j_call: TRBJ2-5; v_call: TRBV29-1; d_call: .; cdr3_nt: TGCAGCGTTGAAGGGGGATTACAGGGTCTGGCAAGAGAGACCCAGTACTTC; cdr3_aa: CSVEGGLQGLARETQYF
clone_size: .; j_call: TRBJ1-2; v_call: TRBV18; d_call: .; cdr3_nt: TGTGCCAGCTCACCAAATCGGGGAGGTAGTGGCTATGGCTACACCTTC; cdr3_aa: CASSPNRGGSGYGYTF
clone_size: .; j_call: TRBJ1-2; v_call: TRBV7-9; d_call: .; cdr3_nt: TGTGCCAGCAGCTTAGACAGGGTGGATGGCTACACCTTC; cdr3_aa: CASSLDRVDGYTF
clone_size: .; j_call: TRBJ2-7; v_call: TRBV27; d_call: .; cdr3_nt: TGTGCCAGCAGTTTTTTGGGGGGAGGTTACGAGCAGTACTTC; cdr3_aa: CASSFLGGGYEQYF
clone_size: .; j_call: TRBJ1-2; v_call: TRBV7-9; d_call: .; cdr3_nt: TGTGCCAGCAGCGCAACAGCTAACTATGGCTACACCTTC; cdr3_aa: CASSATANYGYTF
clone_size: .; j_call: TRBJ1-1; v_call: TRBV9; d_call: .; cdr3_nt: TGTGCCAGCAGCGTAGGTGACAGCCCGACCGAAGCTTTCTTT; cdr3_aa: CASSVGDSPTEAFF
clone_size: .; j_call: TRBJ1-1; v_call: TRBV7-8; d_call: .; cdr3_nt: TGTGCCAGCAGCTTAGTATTCCAGAACACTGAAGCTTTCTTT; cdr3_aa: CASSLVFQNTEAFF
clone_size: .; j_call: TRBJ1-1; v_call: TRBV5-1; d_call: .; cdr3_nt: TGCGCCAGCAGCTTGGCTGCAGCTAACACTGAAGCTTTCTTT; cdr3_aa: CASSLAAANTEAFF
clone_size: .; j_call: TRBJ2-7; v_call: TRBV9; d_call: TRBD1; cdr3_nt: TGTGCCAGCAGCGCCGACCTTCAAGGACAGGGCCCCCACTACGAGCAGTACTTC; cdr3_aa: CASSADLQGQGPHYEQYF
clone_size: .; j_call: TRBJ1-1; v_call: TRBV6-5; d_call: .; cdr3_nt: TGTGCCAGCAGTCCTACGGCAGTGAAAAGCAAGGAAGCTTTCTTT; cdr3_aa: CASSPTAVKSKEAFF
clone_size: .; j_call: TRBJ2-3; v_call: TRBV5-1; d_call: TRBD2; cdr3_nt: TGCGCCAGCAAGACTAGCGGGGGGGCTCAAGATACGCAGTATTTT; cdr3_aa: CASKTSGGAQDTQYF
clone_size: .; j_call: TRBJ1-6; v_call: TRBV5-1; d_call: .; cdr3_nt: TGCGCCAGCAGCTTGGGCGCCCAGGGTCTAAATTCACCCCTCCACTTT; cdr3_aa: CASSLGAQGLNSPLHF
clone_size: .; j_call: TRBJ1-4; v_call: TRBV7-8; d_call: TRBD1; cdr3_nt: TGTGCCAGCAGCTTTTCAACAGGGACAGGAGAAAAACTGTTTTTT; cdr3_aa: CASSFSTGTGEKLFF
clone_size: .; j_call: TRBJ2-6; v_call: TRBV7-8; d_call: .; cdr3_nt: TGTGCCAGCAGCTTGTGCCTGTTCCCACAAAGTCGGGCCAACGTCCTGACTTTC; cdr3_aa: CASSLCLFPQSRANVLTF
clone_size: .; j_call: TRBJ2-1; v_call: TRBV18; d_call: .; cdr3_nt: TGTGCCAGCTCACCACCATATCTCAATGAGCAGTTCTTC; cdr3_aa: CASSPPYLNEQFF
clone_size: .; j_call: TRBJ2-7; v_call: TRBV5-1; d_call: .; cdr3_nt: TGCGCCAGCAGCCAGTACATGGGAGCGCCTTACGAGCAGTACTTC; cdr3_aa: CASSQYMGAPYEQYF
clone_size: .; j_call: TRBJ1-2; v_call: TRBV20-1; d_call: .; cdr3_nt: TGCAGTGCTAGTCGGGCGGAACGCTACACCTTC; cdr3_aa: CSASRAERYTF
clone_size: .; j_call: TRBJ2-7; v_call: TRBV10-3; d_call: TRBD1; cdr3_nt: TGTGCCATCAGCCAGACAGGGAACTACGAGCAGTACTTC; cdr3_aa: CAISQTGNYEQYF
clone_size: .; j_call: TRBJ2-5; v_call: TRBV5-1; d_call: .; cdr3_nt: TGCGCCAGCAGCTTGTGGGGGATACAAGAGACCCAGTACTTC; cdr3_aa: CASSLWGIQETQYF
clone_size: .; j_call: TRBJ2-7; v_call: TRBV11-2; d_call: .; cdr3_nt: TGTGCCAGCAGCTTCTACGAGCAGTACTTC; cdr3_aa: CASSFYEQYF
clone_size: .; j_call: TRBJ2-5; v_call: TRBV11-2; d_call: TRBD1; cdr3_nt: TGTGCCAGCAGCTTTTCCGCCACGGTAGGACAGGGTCAAGAGACCCAGTACTTC; cdr3_aa: CASSFSATVGQGQETQYF
clone_size: .; j_call: TRBJ1-3; v_call: TRBV6-5; d_call: .; cdr3_nt: TGTGCCAGCACACGGCTAGGAAACACCATATATTTT; cdr3_aa: CASTRLGNTIYF
clone_size: .; j_call: TRBJ1-2; v_call: TRBV23-1; d_call: .; cdr3_nt: TGCGCCAGCAGTCAACCCAGAATTTACTATGGCTACACCTTC; cdr3_aa: CASSQPRIYYGYTF
clone_size: .; j_call: TRBJ1-1; v_call: TRBV6-5; d_call: .; cdr3_nt: TGTGCCAGCAGTCCCCGGGGGCAGAGCACTGAAGCTTTCTTT; cdr3_aa: CASSPRGQSTEAFF
clone_size: .; j_call: TRBJ1-6; v_call: TRBV7-2; d_call: TRBD1; cdr3_nt: TGTGCCAGCAGCTTATGGGGGACAGGGTGGTATAATTCACCCCTCCACTTT; cdr3_aa: CASSLWGTGWYNSPLHF
clone_size: .; j_call: TRBJ2-7; v_call: TRBV6-5; d_call: .; cdr3_nt: TGTGCCAGCACCAATTTAAACGAGCAGTACTTC; cdr3_aa: CASTNLNEQYF
clone_size: .; j_call: TRBJ1-1; v_call: TRBV5-1; d_call: .; cdr3_nt: TGCGCCAGCAGTTATTCCGGGACGGGGAACACTGAAGCTTTCTTT; cdr3_aa: CASSYSGTGNTEAFF
clone_size: .; j_call: TRBJ2-2; v_call: TRBV5-1; d_call: TRBD1; cdr3_nt: TGCGCCAGCAGCCGCGGACAGGGAAACACCGGGGAGCTGTTTTTT; cdr3_aa: CASSRGQGNTGELFF
clone_size: .; j_call: TRBJ1-2; v_call: TRBV6-5; d_call: TRBD1; cdr3_nt: TGTGCCAGCAGTTACTCAGGGGACAGGGGACACTATGGCTACACCTTC; cdr3_aa: CASSYSGDRGHYGYTF
clone_size: .; j_call: TRBJ1-5; v_call: TRBV30; d_call: .; cdr3_nt: TGTGCCTGGAGTGTAGTGGGTAGCAATCAGCCCCAGCATTTT; cdr3_aa: CAWSVVGSNQPQHF
clone_size: .; j_call: TRBJ2-3; v_call: TRBV18; d_call: .; cdr3_nt: TGTGCCAGCTCACCACCGCTGGGGGGAGATACGCAGTATTTT; cdr3_aa: CASSPPLGGDTQYF
clone_size: .; j_call: TRBJ2-7; v_call: TRBV14; d_call: .; cdr3_nt: TGTGCCAGCAGCCAATTAGGGTACGAGCAGTACTTC; cdr3_aa: CASSQLGYEQYF
clone_size: .; j_call: TRBJ1-2; v_call: TRBV25-1; d_call: TRBD1; cdr3_nt: TGTGCCAGCTATGGACAGGGAGGGTCTGGCTACACCTTC; cdr3_aa: CASYGQGGSGYTF
clone_size: .; j_call: TRBJ1-1; v_call: TRBV19; d_call: .; cdr3_nt: TGTGCCAGTAGTGGGAAATGGGACACTGAAGCTTTCTTT; cdr3_aa: CASSGKWDTEAFF
clone_size: .; j_call: TRBJ1-1; v_call: TRBV7-9; d_call: .; cdr3_nt: TGTGCCAGCAGCCTGGGGGACATTCGGAACACTGAAGCTTTCTTT; cdr3_aa: CASSLGDIRNTEAFF
clone_size: .; j_call: TRBJ1-4; v_call: TRBV4-1; d_call: .; cdr3_nt: TGCGCCAGCGGCGCCCACCCAACTAATGAAAAACTGTTTTTT; cdr3_aa: CASGAHPTNEKLFF
clone_size: .; j_call: TRBJ2-1; v_call: TRBV29-1; d_call: .; cdr3_nt: TGCAGCCATCGGGGTTCCCCAGGCAATGAGCAGTTCTTC; cdr3_aa: CSHRGSPGNEQFF
clone_size: .; j_call: TRBJ2-2; v_call: TRBV7-9; d_call: .; cdr3_nt: TGTGCCAGCAGCTTACTTAACGCGAACACCGGGGAGCTGTTTTTT; cdr3_aa: CASSLLNANTGELFF
clone_size: .; j_call: TRBJ2-4; v_call: TRBV7-9; d_call: .; cdr3_nt: TGTGCCAGCAGCCCTGACAGACTAGCCAAAAACATTCAGTACTTC; cdr3_aa: CASSPDRLAKNIQYF
clone_size: .; j_call: TRBJ1-1; v_call: TRBV5-1; d_call: .; cdr3_nt: TGCGCCAGCAGCTGGGGATCTGAAGCTTTCTTT; cdr3_aa: CASSWGSEAFF
clone_size: few; j_call: TRBJ1-2; v_call: TRBV7-2; d_call: .; cdr3_nt: TGTGCCAGCAGCTTGGGGATGTCGGGGTTTAACTATGGCTACACCTTC; cdr3_aa: CASSLGMSGFNYGYTF
clone_size: .; j_call: TRBJ1-4; v_call: TRBV7-3; d_call: TRBD1; cdr3_nt: TGTGCCAGCAGCCCAACAGGGGGCGGGGGTGAAAAACTGTTTTTT; cdr3_aa: CASSPTGGGGEKLFF
clone_size: .; j_call: TRBJ2-5; v_call: TRBV7-2; d_call: TRBD2; cdr3_nt: TGTGCCAGCAGCGGAGGACTAGCGCCGGGGGAGACCCAGTACTTC; cdr3_aa: CASSGGLAPGETQYF
clone_size: .; j_call: TRBJ2-5; v_call: TRBV5-4; d_call: .; cdr3_nt: TGTGCCAGCAGCTTACTGGGTGGGCAAGAGACCCAGTACTTC; cdr3_aa: CASSLLGGQETQYF
clone_size: .; j_call: TRBJ1-2; v_call: TRBV4-1; d_call: .; cdr3_nt: TGCGCCAGCAGCCAAGTAGTCTACTTCGACAGGCCCCACTTC; cdr3_aa: CASSQVVYFDRPHF
clone_size: .; j_call: TRBJ1-2; v_call: TRBV11-2; d_call: .; cdr3_nt: TGTGCCAGCAGCGCCTCCGGGACAAACTATGGCTACACCTTC; cdr3_aa: CASSASGTNYGYTF
clone_size: .; j_call: TRBJ2-1; v_call: TRBV5-1; d_call: .; cdr3_nt: TGCGCCAGCACTTTCTCCTGGACTTTAACCTACACTGAGCAGTTCTTC; cdr3_aa: CASTFSWTLTYTEQFF
clone_size: .; j_call: TRBJ1-6; v_call: TRBV7-9; d_call: .; cdr3_nt: TGTGCCAGCAGCTCGAGCCATAATAATTCACCCCTCCACTTT; cdr3_aa: CASSSSHNNSPLHF
clone_size: .; j_call: TRBJ1-5; v_call: TRBV4-1; d_call: .; cdr3_nt: TGCGCCAGCAGCCAAGAACGGGGGTACGTAGATCAGCCCCAGCATTTT; cdr3_aa: CASSQERGYVDQPQHF
clone_size: .; j_call: TRBJ1-2; v_call: TRBV4-3; d_call: TRBD1; cdr3_nt: TGCGCCAGCAGCCAAGATCCTGCGACAGGGGAGACGCCACAGGATTTC; cdr3_aa: CASSQDPATGETPQDF
clone_size: .; j_call: TRBJ1-5; v_call: TRBV19; d_call: TRBD1; cdr3_nt: TGTGCCAGTAGGGCCGGGACAGGGTACCAGCCCCAGCATTTT; cdr3_aa: CASRAGTGYQPQHF
clone_size: .; j_call: TRBJ1-1; v_call: TRBV5-1; d_call: .; cdr3_nt: TGCGCCAGCAGCTTGGGCCCGGTCGGGGGCACTGAAGCTTTCTTT; cdr3_aa: CASSLGPVGGTEAFF